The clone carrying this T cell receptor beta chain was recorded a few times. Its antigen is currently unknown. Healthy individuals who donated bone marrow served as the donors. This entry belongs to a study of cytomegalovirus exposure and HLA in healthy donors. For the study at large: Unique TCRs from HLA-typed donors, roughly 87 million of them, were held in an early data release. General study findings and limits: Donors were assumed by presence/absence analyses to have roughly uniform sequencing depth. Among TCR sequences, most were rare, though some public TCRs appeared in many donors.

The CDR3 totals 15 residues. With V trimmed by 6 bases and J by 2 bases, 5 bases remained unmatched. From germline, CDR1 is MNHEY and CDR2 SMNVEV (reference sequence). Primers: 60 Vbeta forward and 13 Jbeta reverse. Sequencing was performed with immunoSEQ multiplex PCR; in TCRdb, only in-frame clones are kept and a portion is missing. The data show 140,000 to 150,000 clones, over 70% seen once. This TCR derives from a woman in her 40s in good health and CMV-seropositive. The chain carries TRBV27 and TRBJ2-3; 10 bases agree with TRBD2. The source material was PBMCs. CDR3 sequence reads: CASRPAGGDTDTQYF. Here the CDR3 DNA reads TGTGCCAGCAGACCAGCGGGGGGGGACACAGATACGCAGTATTTT.